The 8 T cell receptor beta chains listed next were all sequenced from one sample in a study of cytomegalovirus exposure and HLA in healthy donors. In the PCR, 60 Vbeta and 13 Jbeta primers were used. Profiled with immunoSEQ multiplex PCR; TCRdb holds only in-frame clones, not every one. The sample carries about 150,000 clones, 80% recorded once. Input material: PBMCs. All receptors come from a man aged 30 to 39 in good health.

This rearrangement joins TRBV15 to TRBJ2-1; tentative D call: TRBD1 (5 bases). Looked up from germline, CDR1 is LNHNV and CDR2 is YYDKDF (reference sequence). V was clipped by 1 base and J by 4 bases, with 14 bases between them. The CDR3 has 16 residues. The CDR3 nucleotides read TGTGCCACCAGCAGAGGGGCGCTAGGGGCGTACAATGAGCAGTTCTTC. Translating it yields CATSRGALGAYNEQFF.

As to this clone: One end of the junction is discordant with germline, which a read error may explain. In DNA, the CDR3 is TGTTCCAGCAGCTTGAGGAACACTGAAGCTTTCTTT. Amino acids: CSSSLRNTEAFF. V is TRBV7-9 and J is TRBJ1-1, with D unclear. This CDR3 has 12 residues. In germline, CDR1 is SEHNR, CDR2 FQNEAQ (reference sequence). Together with reference TRBV7-9 and TRBJ1-1, the CDR3 gives the full variable domain: DTGVSQNPRHKITKRGQNVTFRCDPISEHNRLYWYRQTLGQGPEFLTYFQNEAQLEKSRLLSDRFSAERPKGSFSTLEIQRTEQGDSAMYLCSSSLRNTEAFFGQGTRLTVV.

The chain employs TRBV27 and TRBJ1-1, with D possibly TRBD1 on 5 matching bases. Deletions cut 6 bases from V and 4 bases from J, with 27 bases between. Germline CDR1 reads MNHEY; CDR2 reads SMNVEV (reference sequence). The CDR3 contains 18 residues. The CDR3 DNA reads TGTGCCAGCAGGGCCGGTTTGGCGGCTTTAAGGCAGGGCACTGAAGCTTTCTTT. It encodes CASRAGLAALRQGTEAFF.

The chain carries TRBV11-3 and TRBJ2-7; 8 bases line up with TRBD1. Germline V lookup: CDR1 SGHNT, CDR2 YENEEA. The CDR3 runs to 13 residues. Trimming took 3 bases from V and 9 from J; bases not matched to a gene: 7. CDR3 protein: CASSLEDRATQYF. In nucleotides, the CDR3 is TGTGCCAGCAGCTTGGAGGACAGGGCGACGCAGTACTTC.

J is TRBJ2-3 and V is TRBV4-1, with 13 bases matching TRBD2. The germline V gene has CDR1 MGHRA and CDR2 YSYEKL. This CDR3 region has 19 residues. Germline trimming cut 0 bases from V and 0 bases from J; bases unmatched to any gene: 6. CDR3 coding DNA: TGCGCCAGCAGCCAAGACTGGACTAGCGGGAGACGAAGCACAGATACGCAGTATTTT. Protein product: CASSQDWTSGRRSTDTQYF.

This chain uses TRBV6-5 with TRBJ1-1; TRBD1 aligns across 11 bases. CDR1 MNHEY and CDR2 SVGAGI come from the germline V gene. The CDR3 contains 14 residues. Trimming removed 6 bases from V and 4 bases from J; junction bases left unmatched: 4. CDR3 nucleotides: TGTGCCAGCAGCAAGGGGACAGGGGGCACTGAAGCTTTCTTT. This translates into CASSKGTGGTEAFF.

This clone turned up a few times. Here the CDR3 DNA reads TGTGCCAGTGCGGCGGGCCCAGGCAATGAGCAGTTCTTC. Residues: CASAAGPGNEQFF. The V and J genes are TRBV19 and TRBJ2-1, with TRBD2 as a possible D gene (5 bases). Germline V lookup: CDR1 LNHDA, CDR2 SQIVND (reference sequence). The CDR3 consists of 13 residues. V lost 8 bases to trimming and J lost 6 bases, with 14 bases between them.

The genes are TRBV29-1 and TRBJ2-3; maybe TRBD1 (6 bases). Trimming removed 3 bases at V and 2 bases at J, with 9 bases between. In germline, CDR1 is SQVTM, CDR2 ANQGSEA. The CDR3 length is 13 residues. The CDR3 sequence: CSVEGANTDTQYF. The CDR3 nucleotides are TGCAGCGTTGAGGGGGCCAACACAGATACGCAGTATTTT.